This T cell receptor beta chain was observed in a study of CXCR4 blockade with PD-1 therapy in pancreatic cancer. Using immunoSEQ multiplex PCR, the repertoire was profiled, and TCRdb retains in-frame clones only, with some absent. This sample has under 20,000 clones, with about 72% found just once. Concerning this clone itself: Its ends do not fully match the called genes, so a read error is possible.

CDR3 length: 15 residues. Germline CDR1 reads SQVTM; CDR2 reads ANQGSEA. The receptor's source is a human donor with pancreatic ductal adenocarcinoma. V gene TRBV29-1 combines with J gene TRBJ2-7; TRBD2 agrees at 10 bases. The sample was tumor tissue. CDR3 DNA sequence: TGCAGCGTTGCGTCTAGCGGGAGTTACCCCTACGAACAGTACTTC. It encodes CSVASSGSYPYEQYF.